Below, 26 T cell receptor beta chains from the same sample are listed, as sequenced in a study of spatial heterogeneity in lung cancer. Whole-study results and caveats: Expanded alpha and beta TCR counts within tumors tracked tumor mutation counts.

Time point described: sample taken at primary tumor resection. For these receptors, no antigen is known. TCRdb fed the 5' RACE reads into MiXCR, producing one record per CDR3 protein. The sample lists about 6,000 distinct CDR3 sequences, roughly a tenth occurring once. Material: lung tumor tissue, obtained at surgery. The receptors were gathered from a female donor with early-stage non-small cell lung cancer.

In this sample, this clonotype is medium-sized. The J gene is TRBJ2-3, the V gene TRBV6-6; no clear D gene. V dropped 6 bases and J dropped 4 bases, with 11 bases sitting between them. This CDR3 has 13 amino acids. Germline V gene data show CDR1 as MNHNY and CDR2 as SVGAGI (reference sequence). CDR3 in DNA: TGTGCCAGCAGCCTCCTGAAGGCAGATACGCAGTATTTT. Its translation is CASSLLKADTQYF.

This clonotype is categorized as medium-sized (0.01 to 0.1%). V and J are TRBV29-1 and TRBJ1-1; D uncertain. This CDR3 is 10 amino acids long. The germline V gene has CDR1 SQVTM and CDR2 ANQGSEA. Trimming shortened V by 1 base and J by 8 bases, and 5 bases separated the two germline ends. CDR3 sequence reads: CSVEAREAFF. CDR3 nucleotide sequence: TGCAGCGTTGAAGCTAGAGAAGCTTTCTTT.

This clonotype has a count of ten or more. V and J are TRBV20-1 and TRBJ2-7; D possibly corresponds to TRBD2 (5 bases). CDR3 length: 14 residues. Trimming left V 6 bases short and J 4 bases short, with 19 bases between. The V gene's germline CDR1 is DFQATT and CDR2 SNEGSKA (reference sequence). This chain's CDR3 is CSAITPGSRYEQYF. CDR3 nucleotide sequence: TGCAGTGCCATTACCCCGGGGTCGCGATACGAGCAGTACTTC.

In its sample, this clonotype is medium-sized. The chain is built from TRBV6-5 and TRBJ1-6; D is uncertain. Looked up from germline, CDR1 is MNHEY and CDR2 is SVGAGI. Deletions cut 3 bases from V and 6 bases from J, with 15 bases between. The CDR3 consists of 16 residues. The CDR3 nucleotides are TGTGCCAGCAGTTATGACCCCTTTCCAACTAATTCACCCCTCCACTTT. Protein sequence: CASSYDPFPTNSPLHF.

The J gene is TRBJ2-3, the V gene TRBV20-1; 10 bases are shared with TRBD2. Trimming cost V 3 bases and J 6 bases; bases outside gene matches: 15. The CDR3 is made up of 17 amino acids. Germline CDR1 and CDR2: DFQATT and SNEGSKA (reference sequence). CDR3 coding DNA: TGCAGTGCTAGGAGGAGCACTCAGCGGGGGGGCCGGGATACGCAGTATTTT. It yields the protein CSARRSTQRGGRDTQYF.

This clonotype was recorded many times. The V and J genes are TRBV11-2 and TRBJ2-4, with D possibly TRBD1 on 6 matching bases. Germline V gives CDR1 SGHAT, CDR2 FQNNGV. The V end lost 2 bases, the J end lost 6 bases, and 11 bases lay between the germline ends. The CDR3 spans 14 residues. The CDR3 loop is CASSLNSRGNIQYF. DNA of the CDR3: TGTGCCAGCAGCTTAAATAGCAGGGGAAACATTCAGTACTTC.

By its share, this clonotype is medium-sized. This chain connects TRBV5-1 to TRBJ1-2, with D perhaps TRBD1 (5 bases). This CDR3 contains 13 residues. Per germline, CDR1 SGHRS and CDR2 YFSETQ. Trimming stripped 6 bases from V and 0 bases from J, with 9 bases between. CDR3 region: CASTDNPNYGYTF. CDR3 DNA sequence: TGCGCCAGCACGGACAACCCTAACTATGGCTACACCTTC.

This clonotype has more than one count but fewer than ten. This chain joins TRBV6-5 and TRBJ1-4, with D unresolved. V lost 0 bases and J lost 3, with 11 bases in between. The germline CDR1 and CDR2 sequences are MNHEY and SVGAGI. The CDR3 sequence is 16 residues long. The DNA for the CDR3 is TGTGCCAGCAGTTACTCCGGGGTGATGGCTAATGAAAAACTGTTTTTT. Translation: CASSYSGVMANEKLFF.

This clonotype is judged medium-sized. This chain links TRBV20-1 with TRBJ2-1; D call uncertain. The V end lost 1 base, the J end lost 10 bases, and 11 bases lay between the germline ends. The CDR3 runs to 12 residues. Germline V gene lookup returns CDR1 DFQATT and CDR2 SNEGSKA (reference sequence). The CDR3 protein is CSARAGQSEQFF. The CDR3 DNA sequence: TGCAGTGCTAGAGCTGGCCAGAGCGAGCAGTTCTTC.

This clonotype was found a few times. The rearrangement uses TRBV10-1 and TRBJ1-1; perhaps TRBD1 as D (5 bases). Between the trimmed V and J ends, which lost 6 bases and 1 base, there was a span of 12 bases. There are 14 residues in the CDR3. CDR1 and CDR2 (germline): WNHNN, SYGVQD (reference sequence). CDR3 sequence (DNA): TGCGCCAGCAGCAAAGGTGGGGGGAACACTGAAGCTTTCTTT. It codes for CASSKGGGNTEAFF.

This clonotype is medium-sized in the sample. The chain couples TRBV11-2 to TRBJ2-5; no clear D. The CDR3 consists of 12 residues. V was clipped by 5 bases and J by 5 bases, with 9 bases between them. Per germline, CDR1 SGHAT and CDR2 FQNNGV. DNA for the CDR3: TGTGCCAGCAGCCCCGGATCTGAGACCCAGTACTTC. Translated: CASSPGSETQYF.

This clonotype occurred many times. This chain joins TRBV4-3 and TRBJ1-2, with D perhaps TRBD1 (6 bases). Germline V gene lookup returns CDR1 LGHNA and CDR2 YSLEER. V was clipped by 2 bases and J by 7 bases, with 17 bases between them. The CDR3 contains 15 residues. CDR3 in DNA: TGCGCCAGCAGCCAACCGAAAGCAGGGGCGGTTGGCTACACCTTC. Protein sequence: CASSQPKAGAVGYTF.

This clonotype was seen many times. The gene calls are TRBV28 and TRBJ1-2; D may be TRBD1 (5 bases). In germline, CDR1 is MDHEN, CDR2 SYDVKM. V was clipped by 6 bases and J by 1 base, with 15 bases between them. CDR3 length: 15 residues. CDR3 protein: CASRTSAGNNYGYTF. CDR3 nucleotide sequence: TGTGCCAGCAGGACCTCGGCAGGGAATAACTATGGCTACACCTTC.

The J gene is TRBJ1-1, the V gene TRBV7-9; no reliable D call. Trimming stripped 3 bases from V and 6 bases from J, with 14 bases between. Germline V gives CDR1 SEHNR, CDR2 FQNEAQ (reference sequence). The CDR3 extends over 14 amino acids. Here the CDR3 reads CASSLMTPGPEAFF. The CDR3 bases are TGTGCCAGCAGCTTGATGACGCCCGGGCCTGAAGCTTTCTTT.

This clonotype has at least ten counts. The rearrangement joins TRBV28 to TRBJ1-1; TRBD1 matches 7 bases. In germline, CDR1 is MDHEN, CDR2 SYDVKM. Losses at the gene ends were 3 bases for V and 4 bases for J; bases not matched to a gene: 8. The CDR3 loop spans 15 amino acids. CDR3 sequence: CASSFLLGGGTEAFF. Written as DNA, the CDR3 is TGTGCCAGCAGTTTTCTGTTAGGGGGCGGCACTGAAGCTTTCTTT.

This clonotype has just a few counts. The chain carries TRBV7-2 and TRBJ1-5, with D possibly matching TRBD1 (6 bases). The germline CDR1 and CDR2 sequences are SGHTA and FQGNSA. Between the trimmed V and J ends, which lost 5 bases and 5 bases, there was a span of 16 bases. The length of the CDR3 is 15 residues. The CDR3 nucleotides read TGTGCCAGCAGCCCCGAACAGGGAGGGCATCAGCCCCAGCATTTT. The encoded protein is CASSPEQGGHQPQHF.

With regard to this clonotype: This may come from a read error, since a much larger clone is one base off. Without the conserved terminal phenylalanine or tryptophan, this CDR3 likely stems from a read error. The chain has TRBV29-1 and TRBJ2-1; D unclear. Trimming shortened V by 6 bases and J by 3 bases, and 3 bases separated the two germline ends. CDR3 length equals 10 residues. Germline V CDR1 and CDR2: SQVTM, ANQGSEA. The CDR3 loop reads CSVVYNEQFS. CDR3 DNA: TGCAGCGTCGTCTACAATGAGCAGTTCTCC.

This clonotype was recorded at least ten times. The rearrangement joins TRBV6-5 to TRBJ1-1; the D is unclear. This CDR3 has 13 residues. The germline V gene has CDR1 MNHEY and CDR2 SVGAGI. V was cut by 5 bases and J by 5 bases, with 12 bases left in between. The CDR3 DNA follows: TGTGCCAGCAGTCCCCCAAAGGGTACTGAAGCTTTCTTT. Amino acids: CASSPPKGTEAFF.

This chain uses TRBV6-2 or TRBV6-3 with TRBJ2-7, with D possibly TRBD2 on 5 matching bases. The CDR3 runs to 11 residues. The V end lost 10 bases, the J end lost 2 bases, and 9 bases lay between the germline ends. Germline CDR1 and CDR2: MNHEY and SVGEGT. CDR3 nucleotide sequence: TGTGCCACCAGCGGAACCTACGAGCAGTACTTC. It specifies CATSGTYEQYF.

At least ten counts were recorded for this clonotype. The chain links TRBV9 to TRBJ2-7, with TRBD1 matching over 12 bases. Germline trimming cut 2 bases from V and 4 bases from J; bases unmatched to any gene: 4. The CDR3 is made up of 15 amino acids. From germline, CDR1 is SGDLS and CDR2 YYNGEE. The CDR3 bases are TGTGCCAGCAGCGTCGGGACAGGGGGCTGGTACGAGCAGTACTTC. Translating it yields CASSVGTGGWYEQYF.

At least ten counts were recorded for this clonotype. The chain employs TRBV7-2 and TRBJ2-3, with 10 bases matching TRBD2. Germline V gene lookup returns CDR1 SGHTA and CDR2 FQGNSA. J was trimmed by 5 bases and V by 0 bases; bases with no gene match: 8. The CDR3 loop spans 17 amino acids. Here the CDR3 DNA reads TGTGCCAGCAGCTTAGCAGGGGCTAGCGGGGGAGAAGATACGCAGTATTTT. It encodes CASSLAGASGGEDTQYF.

Points on this clonotype: With a much larger clone just one base away, this may be a read error. V is TRBV20-1 and J is TRBJ2-3; D ambiguous. Between the trimmed V and J ends, which lost 2 bases and 4 bases, there was a span of 10 bases. Germline V CDR1 and CDR2: DFQATT, SNEGSKA (reference sequence). CDR3 size: 13 residues. CDR3 sequence reads: CSARYPQPDTQYF. In DNA form, the CDR3 reads TGCAGTGCTAGATATCCTCAGCCAGATACGCAGTATTTT.

This clonotype was recorded many times. The J gene is TRBJ2-2, the V gene TRBV6-1; D is unresolved. The CDR3 is made up of 16 amino acids. Germline CDR1 is MNHNS and CDR2 is SASEGT. Trimming stripped 7 bases from V and 0 bases from J, with 15 bases between. CDR3 loop: CASTRTVTANTGELFF. The CDR3 region has the DNA TGTGCCAGCACTCGAACGGTCACCGCGAACACCGGGGAGCTGTTTTTT.

This clonotype was counted at least ten times. The J gene is TRBJ2-2, the V gene TRBV20-1, with a tentative D call TRBD2 (7 bases). The CDR3 extends over 17 amino acids. V lost 3 bases to trimming and J lost 0 bases, with 17 bases between them. The germline V gene has CDR1 DFQATT and CDR2 SNEGSKA (reference sequence). CDR3 region: CSASWGGPLANTGELFF. In nucleotides, the CDR3 is TGCAGTGCTAGCTGGGGGGGGCCCCTCGCGAACACCGGGGAGCTGTTTTTT.

This clonotype has ten or more counts. The rearrangement joins TRBV20-1 to TRBJ2-4; D remains ambiguous. V was trimmed by 1 base and J by 3 bases, leaving 10 bases between them. Looked up from germline, CDR1 is DFQATT and CDR2 is SNEGSKA (reference sequence). This CDR3 comprises 14 residues. The CDR3 loop is CSARAPVGKNIQYF. The CDR3 DNA reads as TGCAGTGCTAGAGCCCCCGTGGGCAAAAACATTCAGTACTTC.

This clonotype ranks as medium-sized (0.01 to 0.1%). The rearrangement joins TRBV6-1 to TRBJ2-3; TRBD1 might be the D (5 bases). Germline V CDR1 and CDR2: MNHNS, SASEGT. This CDR3 comprises 14 residues. Trimming cost V 8 bases and J 1 base, with 13 bases left between them. This chain's CDR3 is CASLKGLGTDTQYF. CDR3 sequence (DNA): TGTGCCAGCCTTAAGGGGTTGGGCACAGATACGCAGTATTTT.